The 32 T cell receptor beta chains below were found in one sample sequenced in a study of T-cell memory formation after mild COVID-19. TCRdb re-derived calls from the 5' RACE reads in MiXCR, one entry per CDR3 protein. The table has around 340,000 distinct CDR3 sequences, roughly an eighth seen once. Sequencing was carried out using PBMCs or a T cell subset sorted from them (not recorded which). The receptors stem from a young man who had mild COVID-19 (a few samples of this study predate the infection). Cell type and time point are not known.

This sequence joins TRBV4-2 and TRBJ2-6; D might be TRBD1 (5 bases). The CDR3 is 16 residues long. Germline CDR1 LGHNA, CDR2 YNFKEQ. Trimming left V 2 bases short and J 1 base short, with 9 bases between. CDR3 in amino acids: CASSQYQGSGANVLTF. DNA for the CDR3: TGTGCCAGCAGCCAATATCAGGGATCTGGGGCCAACGTCCTGACTTTC.

The chain has TRBV7-2 and TRBJ2-3; D might be TRBD2 (6 bases). Germline CDR1 reads SGHTA; CDR2 reads FQGNSA. V was trimmed by 3 bases and J by 2 bases, leaving 12 bases between them. This CDR3 region has 15 residues. CDR3 in DNA: TGTGCCAGCAGCTTCGACGGAGGGCACACAGATACGCAGTATTTT. Translating gives CASSFDGGHTDTQYF.

This clonotype was recorded at least ten times. The genes are TRBV5-1 and TRBJ2-3; D is unclear. This CDR3 comprises 12 residues. Trimming removed 4 bases at V and 2 bases at J, with 5 bases between. Germline V gene data show CDR1 as SGHRS and CDR2 as YFSETQ. This CDR3 is CASSKLTDTQYF. CDR3 nucleotides: TGCGCCAGCAGCAAACTCACAGATACGCAGTATTTT.

The chain joins TRBV4-1 to TRBJ2-2, with D maybe TRBD1 (5 bases). The V and J ends lost 0 bases and 0 bases respectively, with 11 bases between them. Germline loops: CDR1 MGHRA, CDR2 YSYEKL. The CDR3 spans 17 residues. In DNA form, the CDR3 reads TGCGCCAGCAGCCAAGATGATCGGACAACGAACACCGGGGAGCTGTTTTTT. Its translation is CASSQDDRTTNTGELFF.

In this sample, this clonotype turned up many times. The chain combines TRBV5-4 with TRBJ1-1; unclear D gene. The ends were cut back, 4 bases at V and 1 base at J, with 11 bases in the middle. The CDR3 is 14 amino acids. Germline CDR1 reads SGHNT; CDR2 reads YYREEE (reference sequence). CDR3 sequence (DNA): TGTGCCAGCAGCAACGGACGGCCGAACACTGAAGCTTTCTTT. It yields the protein CASSNGRPNTEAFF.

V gene TRBV7-6 combines with J gene TRBJ1-5; D call uncertain. This CDR3 spans 13 amino acids. With 3 bases removed from V and 5 bases from J, the gap between germline ends came to 8 bases. Germline-derived CDR1 and CDR2 are SGHVS and FNYEAQ. This chain's CDR3 is CASSFNQDQPQHF. For the CDR3, the DNA is TGTGCCAGCAGCTTCAACCAAGATCAGCCCCAGCATTTT.

This clonotype was observed many times. The chain is built from TRBV6-5 and TRBJ1-5, with D possibly matching TRBD1 (6 bases). The V gene lost 6 bases and the J gene lost 6 bases, with 15 bases spanning the gap. Germline lookup yields CDR1 MNHEY and CDR2 SVGAGI. This CDR3 contains 14 residues. CDR3 protein: CASSPSDSPQPQHF. The CDR3 nucleotides read TGTGCCAGCAGCCCCTCGGACAGTCCTCAGCCCCAGCATTTT.

In this sample, this clonotype turned up a few times. The chain recombines TRBV6-5 with TRBJ2-7, with a possible D match to TRBD1 (6 bases). Trimming removed 4 bases at V and 4 bases at J, with 11 bases between. This CDR3 region has 13 residues. Germline CDR1 reads MNHEY; CDR2 reads SVGAGI. CDR3 bases: TGTGCCAGCAGTTCCAGGGGCTGGTACGAGCAGTACTTC. Amino acid sequence: CASSSRGWYEQYF.

The V gene is TRBV2, the J gene TRBJ2-4; D might be TRBD1 (5 bases). Germline V gene lookup returns CDR1 SNHLY and CDR2 FYNNEI. There are 14 residues in the CDR3. Trimming stripped 5 bases from V and 6 bases from J, with 14 bases between. As DNA, the CDR3 is TGTGCCAGCAGTTTCAGCCAGGGTCCAAACATTCAGTACTTC. Translation: CASSFSQGPNIQYF. The full variable domain, rest sourced from reference TRBV2 and TRBJ2-4, is EPEVTQTPSHQVTQMGQEVILRCVPISNHLYFYWYRQILGQKVEFLVSFYNNEISEKSEIFDDQFSVERPDGSNFTLKIRSTKLEDSAMYFCASSFSQGPNIQYFGAGTRLSVL.

This clonotype was observed a few times. The chain employs TRBV7-2 and TRBJ2-5; no clear D. This CDR3 region has 14 residues. Germline CDR1 SGHTA, CDR2 FQGNSA. V lost 5 bases and J lost 4, with 14 bases in between. CDR3 nucleotides: TGTGCCAGCAGCCCCCGTGTAAGGGCAGAGACCCAGTACTTC. Translating gives CASSPRVRAETQYF.

This clonotype appeared many times. This chain uses TRBV6-2 or TRBV6-3 with TRBJ1-1; D remains unclear. CDR3 length equals 17 residues. V lost 7 bases to trimming and J lost 3 bases, with 24 bases between them. The germline V gene encodes CDR1 MNHEY and CDR2 SVGEGT. The CDR3 DNA follows: TGTGCCAGCACCGCCGACATTTATGGGTTTGGTGACACTGAAGCTTTCTTT. Protein: CASTADIYGFGDTEAFF.

This clonotype showed up many times. The CDR3 sequence is CASSLRGSGANVLTF. The CDR3 DNA follows: TGTGCCAGCAGCCTCAGGGGGTCCGGGGCCAACGTCCTGACTTTC. V gene TRBV7-9 combines with J gene TRBJ2-6; 7 bases map to TRBD1. CDR3 length: 15 residues. Trimming at V came to 5 bases and at J to 4 bases, leaving 5 bases not matched to a gene. Germline V gene sequence: CDR1 SEHNR, CDR2 FQNEAQ (reference sequence).

The chain couples TRBV7-9 to TRBJ2-3; 8 nucleotides match TRBD2. Looked up from germline, CDR1 is SEHNR and CDR2 is FQNEAQ (reference sequence). CDR3 length: 15 amino acids. With 3 bases clipped from V and 4 bases from J, the junction kept 6 bases outside the gene matches. The CDR3 nucleotides read TGTGCCAGCAGCTTGTCAGGACTAGCTTCAGATACGCAGTATTTT. Translating it yields CASSLSGLASDTQYF.

This clonotype was found once. The conserved phenylalanine or tryptophan normally closing the CDR3 is absent here, so this likely arose from a read error. V gene TRBV5-8 combines with J gene TRBJ2-1, with 7 bases aligning to TRBD2. CDR1 is SGHTS, CDR2 YDEGEE, per germline. J was trimmed by 10 bases and V by 0 bases; bases with no gene match: 7. The CDR3 runs to 14 residues. The CDR3 here is CASSLDGLREEQFL. For the CDR3, the DNA is TGTGCCAGCAGCTTGGATGGGCTGCGGGAGGAGCAGTTCTTA.

This clonotype appeared many times. This chain joins TRBV5-1 and TRBJ2-7; 7 bases are a match to TRBD1. After removal of 3 bases from V and 0 bases from J, the junction contained 0 bases not matched to a gene. The CDR3 length is 13 residues. Per the germline V gene, CDR1 is SGHRS and CDR2 is YFSETQ. The DNA for the CDR3 is TGCGCCAGCAGCTGGGACAGCTCCTACGAGCAGTACTTC. It encodes CASSWDSSYEQYF. Filled out from reference TRBV5-1 and TRBJ2-7, the complete variable domain reads KAGVTQTPRYLIKTRGQQVTLSCSPISGHRSVSWYQQTPGQGLQFLFEYFSETQRNKGNFPGRFSGRQFSNSRSEMNVSTLELGDSALYLCASSWDSSYEQYFGPGTRLTVT.

The J gene is TRBJ2-1, the V gene TRBV6-4; tentatively, D is TRBD2 (5 bases). Per germline, CDR1 MRHNA and CDR2 SNTAGT. The CDR3 runs 16 residues. V was shortened by 0 bases and J by 7 bases, with 16 bases between the two germline ends. CDR3 in amino acids: CASSDSVGEGRNEQFF. CDR3 bases: TGTGCCAGCAGTGACTCAGTGGGAGAAGGGCGGAATGAGCAGTTCTTC.

Worth noting for this clonotype: The CDR3 does not close with the conserved phenylalanine or tryptophan, likely indicating a read error. This chain's CDR3 is CASSQEGRGEGYTY. CDR3 coding DNA: TGCGCCAGCAGCCAAGAGGGCAGGGGTGAGGGCTACACCTAC. The V gene is TRBV4-1, the J gene TRBJ1-2, with D perhaps TRBD1 (6 bases). The CDR3 loop spans 14 amino acids. V lost 0 bases and J lost 8, with 13 bases in between. Per germline, CDR1 MGHRA and CDR2 YSYEKL.

The V gene is TRBV5-1, the J gene TRBJ1-6, with unresolved D. The germline V and J ends were trimmed by 0 bases and 5 bases, with 6 bases remaining between them. The CDR3 is 14 residues long. The germline gives CDR1 SGHRS, CDR2 YFSETQ. CDR3 DNA sequence: TGCGCCAGCAGCTTGGGGATTGATAATTCACCCCTCCACTTT. Its protein is CASSLGIDNSPLHF.

This clonotype showed up many times. CDR3 sequence (DNA): TGCGCCAGCAGCTTAAGCGGCAGGGATGGCTACACCTTC. It encodes CASSLSGRDGYTF. The V gene is TRBV5-1, the J gene TRBJ1-2; D perhaps matches TRBD1 (5 bases). The CDR3 totals 13 residues. V was pared by 2 bases and J by 6 bases, with 11 bases between. Germline V CDR1 and CDR2: SGHRS, YFSETQ.

The gene calls are TRBV9 and TRBJ2-1; 8 positions match TRBD1. CDR1 and CDR2 from the germline V gene are SGDLS and YYNGEE. This CDR3 comprises 15 residues. The junction had 11 bases not matched to a gene; V was cut back by 0 bases and J by 12 bases. Written as DNA, the CDR3 is TGTGCCAGCAGCGTAGCTACGACCACAGGGGGAGTGCAGTTCTTC. Protein sequence: CASSVATTTGGVQFF.

The chain has TRBV20-1 and TRBJ2-2, with a weak D call TRBD2 (6 bases). The germline V gene encodes CDR1 DFQATT and CDR2 SNEGSKA (reference sequence). The V end lost 6 bases, the J end lost 3 bases, and 20 bases lay between the germline ends. This CDR3 has 16 residues. CDR3 region: CSARPAGQVDTGELFF. The CDR3 bases are TGCAGTGCACGGCCGGCGGGGCAGGTGGACACCGGGGAGCTGTTTTTT.

The V gene is TRBV7-3, the J gene TRBJ2-1; TRBD1 or TRBD2 may be the D gene (5 bases each). This CDR3 has 15 residues. From germline, CDR1 is SGHTA and CDR2 FQGTGA. V shed 2 bases and J shed 6 bases, with 14 bases lying between them. The DNA of the CDR3 is TGTGCCAGCAGCTTATACGGGACCACATTCAATGAGCAGTTCTTC. It is translated as CASSLYGTTFNEQFF.

This clonotype was observed a few times. V and J are TRBV12-3 or TRBV12-4 and TRBJ1-6; 8 bases fit TRBD1. Trimming cost V 4 bases and J 9 bases; bases outside gene matches: 8. The length of the CDR3 is 15 residues. CDR3: CASSSQQGVVSPLHF. The CDR3 nucleotides are TGTGCCAGCAGTTCTCAACAGGGGGTAGTTTCACCCCTCCACTTT.

V is TRBV13 and J is TRBJ1-1; TRBD1 aligns across 7 bases. Germline CDR1 and CDR2: PRHDT and FYEKMQ (reference sequence). V lost 6 bases, J lost 11 bases, and 9 bases stayed unmatched. This CDR3 has 12 residues. The CDR3 spells CASRHRGSGAFF. The CDR3 DNA reads as TGTGCCAGCAGACACAGGGGCTCAGGGGCTTTCTTT.

The J gene is TRBJ2-5, the V gene TRBV12-3 or TRBV12-4, with D maybe TRBD2 (5 bases). This CDR3 comprises 14 residues. V was trimmed by 5 bases and J by 5 bases, leaving 15 bases between them. The CDR3 DNA reads as TGTGCCAGCAGTGTCCGGGGAACTGCGGAGACCCAGTACTTC. Translating gives CASSVRGTAETQYF.

The chain carries TRBV12-3 or TRBV12-4 and TRBJ1-4; the D is unclear. V lost 3 bases to trimming and J lost 13 bases, with 15 bases between them. This CDR3 comprises 13 residues. CDR3 sequence: CASSFLPTRGLFF. For the CDR3, the DNA is TGTGCCAGCAGTTTTCTCCCTACCCGCGGACTGTTTTTT.

The V gene is TRBV7-9, the J gene TRBJ2-1, with 15 nucleotides matching TRBD2. CDR1 SEHNR and CDR2 FQNEAQ come from the germline V gene (reference sequence). After removal of 5 bases from V and 0 bases from J, the junction contained 11 bases not matched to a gene. The CDR3 totals 20 residues. The CDR3 spells CASSPRGLAGGRSSYNEQFF. Written as DNA, the CDR3 is TGTGCCAGCAGCCCCCGGGGACTAGCGGGGGGCAGGAGCTCCTACAATGAGCAGTTCTTC.

The chain combines TRBV6-6 with TRBJ1-3, with TRBD1 as a possible D gene (5 bases). CDR3 length: 16 amino acids. Trimming took off 6 bases at V and 0 bases at J, with 15 bases between the two ends. Germline V lookup: CDR1 MNHNY, CDR2 SVGAGI (reference sequence). The CDR3 loop is CASSRTTASSGNTIYF. The CDR3 DNA reads TGTGCCAGCAGCAGAACGACAGCAAGCTCTGGAAACACCATATATTTT.

For the CDR3, the DNA is TGTGCCAGCAGCTTGTGGTACACTGAAGCTTTCTTT. Residues: CASSLWYTEAFF. The chain combines TRBV5-6 with TRBJ1-1; D ambiguous. CDR3 size: 12 residues. V shed 1 base and J shed 3 bases, with 4 bases lying between them. Germline V CDR1 and CDR2: SGHDT, YYEEEE. The whole variable domain, filled in from reference TRBV5-6 and TRBJ1-1, reads DAGVTQSPTHLIKTRGQQVTLRCSPKSGHDTVSWYQQALGQGPQFIFQYYEEEERQRGNFPDRFSGHQFPNYSSELNVNALLLGDSALYLCASSLWYTEAFFGQGTRLTVV.

There are a few counts of this clonotype. The gene calls are TRBV2 and TRBJ2-3; D gene unclear. The length of the CDR3 is 14 residues. Germline V gene data show CDR1 as SNHLY and CDR2 as FYNNEI. V was cut by 5 bases and J by 0 bases, with 9 bases left in between. CDR3 protein: CASSPHPSTDTQYF. CDR3 bases: TGTGCCAGCAGTCCCCATCCCAGCACAGATACGCAGTATTTT.

The gene calls are TRBV7-2 and TRBJ2-2; D is ambiguous. CDR1 SGHTA and CDR2 FQGNSA come from the germline V gene. This CDR3 has 13 residues. V was cut by 4 bases and J by 4 bases, with 7 bases left in between. CDR3 loop: CASSYLLTGELFF. The CDR3 bases are TGTGCCAGCAGCTATCTCCTCACCGGGGAGCTGTTTTTT.

The sample holds a few counts of this clonotype. The chain has TRBV7-9 and TRBJ2-7; no clear D. V lost 5 bases and J 3 bases, leaving 2 bases between the germline ends. The CDR3 has 10 residues. Germline CDR1 reads SEHNR; CDR2 reads FQNEAQ (reference sequence). The CDR3 protein is CASSRYEQYV. As DNA, the CDR3 is TGTGCCAGCAGCCGCTACGAGCAGTACGTC.